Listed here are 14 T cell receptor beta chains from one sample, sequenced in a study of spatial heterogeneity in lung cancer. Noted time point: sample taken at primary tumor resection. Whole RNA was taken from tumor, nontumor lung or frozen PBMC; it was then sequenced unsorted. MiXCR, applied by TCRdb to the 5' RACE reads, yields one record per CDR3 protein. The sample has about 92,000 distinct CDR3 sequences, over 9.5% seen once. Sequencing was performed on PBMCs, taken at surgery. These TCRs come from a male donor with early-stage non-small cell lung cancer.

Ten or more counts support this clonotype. CDR3 DNA: TGTGCCAGCAGCATAACCGGGACAAGTACCTACGAGCAGTACTTC. It specifies CASSITGTSTYEQYF. This chain links TRBV7-8 with TRBJ2-7; D perhaps matches TRBD1 (6 bases). Germline CDR1 SGHVS, CDR2 FQNEAQ. This CDR3 region has 15 residues. Trimming removed 5 bases at V and 2 bases at J, with 16 bases between.

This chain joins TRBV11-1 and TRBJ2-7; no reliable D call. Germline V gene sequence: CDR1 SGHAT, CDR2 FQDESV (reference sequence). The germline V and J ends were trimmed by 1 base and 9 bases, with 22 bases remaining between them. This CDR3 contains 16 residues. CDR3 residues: CASSLVTRPAPTVQYF. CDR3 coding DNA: TGTGCCAGCAGCTTAGTTACCCGTCCCGCGCCAACGGTGCAGTACTTC.

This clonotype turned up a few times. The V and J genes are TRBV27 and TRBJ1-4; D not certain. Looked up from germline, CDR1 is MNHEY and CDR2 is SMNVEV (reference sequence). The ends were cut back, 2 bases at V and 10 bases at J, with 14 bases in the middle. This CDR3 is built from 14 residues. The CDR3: CASSLRERGAKLFF. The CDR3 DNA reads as TGTGCCAGCAGTTTAAGGGAGAGAGGTGCAAAACTGTTTTTT.

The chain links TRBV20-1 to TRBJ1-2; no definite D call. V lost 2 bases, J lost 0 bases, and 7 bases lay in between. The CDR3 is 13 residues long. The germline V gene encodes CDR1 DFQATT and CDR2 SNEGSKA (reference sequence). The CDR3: CSARTSTNYGYTF. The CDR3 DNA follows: TGCAGTGCTAGAACCAGTACTAACTATGGCTACACCTTC.

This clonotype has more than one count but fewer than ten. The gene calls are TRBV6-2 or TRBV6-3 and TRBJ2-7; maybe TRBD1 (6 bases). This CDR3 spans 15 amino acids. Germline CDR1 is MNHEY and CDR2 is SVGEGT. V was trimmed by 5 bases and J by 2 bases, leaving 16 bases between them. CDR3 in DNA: TGTGCCAGCAGTCCCCAGGGGACCGCAGCCTACGAGCAGTACTTC. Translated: CASSPQGTAAYEQYF.

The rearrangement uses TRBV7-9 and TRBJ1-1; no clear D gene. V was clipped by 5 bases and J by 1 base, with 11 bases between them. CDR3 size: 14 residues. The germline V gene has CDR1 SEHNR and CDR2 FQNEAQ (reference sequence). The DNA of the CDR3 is TGTGCCAGCAGCCCCGAGAGGGAGAACACTGAAGCTTTCTTT. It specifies CASSPERENTEAFF.

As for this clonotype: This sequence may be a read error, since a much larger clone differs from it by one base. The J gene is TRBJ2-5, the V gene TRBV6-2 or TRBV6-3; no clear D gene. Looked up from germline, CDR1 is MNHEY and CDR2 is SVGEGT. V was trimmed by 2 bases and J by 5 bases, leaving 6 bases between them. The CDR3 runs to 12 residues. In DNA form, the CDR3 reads TGTGCCAGCAGTTACACCAACGAGACCCAGTACTTC. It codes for CASSYTNETQYF.

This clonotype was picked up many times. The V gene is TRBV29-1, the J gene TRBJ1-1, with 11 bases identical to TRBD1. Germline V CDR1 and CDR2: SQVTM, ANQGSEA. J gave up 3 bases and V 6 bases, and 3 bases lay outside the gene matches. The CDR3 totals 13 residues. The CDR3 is CSVGQGADTEAFF. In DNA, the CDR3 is TGCAGCGTCGGACAGGGGGCAGACACTGAAGCTTTCTTT.

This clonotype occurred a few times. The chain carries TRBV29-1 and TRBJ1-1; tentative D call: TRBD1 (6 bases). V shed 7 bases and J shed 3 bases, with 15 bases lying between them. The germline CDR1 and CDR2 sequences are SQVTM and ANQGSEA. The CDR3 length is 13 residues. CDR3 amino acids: CSAKGGRYTEAFF. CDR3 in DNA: TGCAGCGCCAAGGGGGGGCGTTACACTGAAGCTTTCTTT.

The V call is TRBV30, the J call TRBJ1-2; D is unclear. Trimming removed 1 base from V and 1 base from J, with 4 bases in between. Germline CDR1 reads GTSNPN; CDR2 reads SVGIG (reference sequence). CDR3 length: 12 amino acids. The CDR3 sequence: CAWSGVNYGYTF. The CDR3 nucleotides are TGTGCCTGGAGTGGGGTTAACTATGGCTACACCTTC.

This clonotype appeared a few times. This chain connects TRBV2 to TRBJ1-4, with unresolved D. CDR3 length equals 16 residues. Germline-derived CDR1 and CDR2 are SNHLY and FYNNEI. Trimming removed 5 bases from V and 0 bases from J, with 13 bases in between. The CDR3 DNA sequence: TGTGCCAGCAGTCGATACGTCAGTGCAACTAATGAAAAACTGTTTTTT. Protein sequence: CASSRYVSATNEKLFF.

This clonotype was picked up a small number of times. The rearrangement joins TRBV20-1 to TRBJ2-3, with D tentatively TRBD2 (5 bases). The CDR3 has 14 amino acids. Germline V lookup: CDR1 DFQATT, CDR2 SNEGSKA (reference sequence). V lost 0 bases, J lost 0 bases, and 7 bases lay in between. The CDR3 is CSARDTGSTDTQYF. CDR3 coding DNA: TGCAGTGCTAGAGATACGGGGAGCACAGATACGCAGTATTTT.

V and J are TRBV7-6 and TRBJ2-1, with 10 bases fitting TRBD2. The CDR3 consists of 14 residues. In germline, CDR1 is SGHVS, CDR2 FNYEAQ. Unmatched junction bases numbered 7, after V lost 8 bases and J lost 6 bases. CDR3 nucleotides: TGTGCCAGCCGAACTAGCGGGATCCGCAATGAGCAGTTCTTC. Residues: CASRTSGIRNEQFF.

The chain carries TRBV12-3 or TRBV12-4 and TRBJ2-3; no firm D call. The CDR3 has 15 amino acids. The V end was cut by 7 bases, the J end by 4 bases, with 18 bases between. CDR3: CASTFGLIPPDTQYF. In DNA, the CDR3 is TGTGCCAGCACCTTCGGCCTAATCCCCCCAGATACGCAGTATTTT.